These 14 T cell receptor beta chains were all obtained from the same sample, sequenced in a study of T cell responses to AZD1222 COVID-19 vaccine. The repertoire was sequenced with immunoSEQ multiplex PCR; TCRdb's copy has only in-frame clones and lacks some. The table includes 120,000 to 150,000 clones, about 86% detected once. The sample was peripheral blood, taken 28 days after the second AZD1222 dose. These receptors originate from an adult who received the AZD1222 COVID-19 vaccine.

Only one count was recorded for this clone. The chain uses TRBV7-9 and TRBJ2-7; D remains unclear. This CDR3 region has 15 residues. Trimming cost V 1 base and J 3 bases, with 13 bases left between them. CDR1 is SEHNR, CDR2 FQNEAQ, per germline (reference sequence). CDR3 sequence reads: CASSLEPPPVYEQYF. CDR3 bases: TGTGCCAGCAGCTTAGAGCCCCCTCCAGTCTACGAGCAGTACTTC.

Comment on this clone: The same CDR3 is also encoded by other DNA sequences in this sample. V gene TRBV5-1 combines with J gene TRBJ2-1; D not resolved. Trimming pared 0 bases from V and 6 bases from J, leaving 4 bases between. The CDR3 is 12 amino acids. CDR1 SGHRS and CDR2 YFSETQ come from the germline V gene. The CDR3 bases are TGCGCCAGCAGCTTGGGTGGCAATGAGCAGTTCTTC. This sequence encodes CASSLGGNEQFF.

The genes are TRBV6-6 and TRBJ2-3; 13 positions match TRBD2. The J segment lost 7 bases and the V segment lost 5 bases, leaving 6 bases of the junction unmatched. CDR1 is MNHNY, CDR2 SVGAGI, per germline (reference sequence). CDR3 length equals 15 residues. CDR3 in DNA: TGTGCCAGCAGTCTGGGGACTAGCGGGACGTATACGCAGTATTTT. This sequence encodes CASSLGTSGTYTQYF.

V and J are TRBV3-1 (or the pseudogene TRBV3-2) and TRBJ1-5; D unclear. Between the trimmed V and J ends, which lost 0 bases and 1 base, there was a span of 1 base. Looked up from germline, CDR1 is LGHDT and CDR2 is YNNKEL (reference sequence). This CDR3 region has 13 residues. The CDR3 sequence: CASSQDSNQPQHF. For the CDR3, the DNA is TGTGCCAGCAGCCAAGACAGCAATCAGCCCCAGCATTTT.

This chain connects TRBV10-3 to TRBJ2-3; 15 bases agree with TRBD2. V shed 10 bases and J 4 bases; nucleotides not matched to a gene: 6. The CDR3 totals 15 residues. Germline V gene data show CDR1 as ENHRY and CDR2 as SYGVKD. The CDR3 sequence: CATRTSGGAADTQYF. The CDR3 coding sequence is TGTGCCACCCGGACTAGCGGGGGGGCCGCAGATACGCAGTATTTT.

The J gene is TRBJ1-2, the V gene TRBV29-1; 7 positions match TRBD1. The CDR3 extends over 14 amino acids. Germline V gives CDR1 SQVTM, CDR2 ANQGSEA. The V gene end was trimmed by 5 bases and the J gene end by 4 bases; junction bases not matched to a gene: 10. The DNA of the CDR3 is TGCAGCGTTCCCCGGACAGGTCGGGGCTATGGCTACACCTTC. Protein: CSVPRTGRGYGYTF.

The gene calls are TRBV30 and TRBJ1-4, with D possibly matching TRBD1 (5 bases). CDR3 length: 14 amino acids. Trimming stripped 5 bases from V and 1 base from J, with 11 bases between. The V gene's germline CDR1 is GTSNPN and CDR2 SVGIG (reference sequence). The CDR3 loop reads CAWWTGETNEKLFF. The CDR3, as DNA: TGTGCCTGGTGGACGGGGGAAACTAATGAAAAACTGTTTTTT. The full variable domain, its missing parts supplied by reference TRBV30 and TRBJ1-4, is SQTIHQWPATLVQPVGSPLSLECTVEGTSNPNLYWYRQAAGRGLQLLFYSVGIGQISSEVPQNLSASRPQDRQFILSSKKLLLSDSGFYLCAWWTGETNEKLFFGSGTQLSVL.

The chain links TRBV19 to TRBJ1-2; D is undetermined. Between the trimmed V and J ends, which lost 3 bases and 4 bases, there was a span of 6 bases. The germline V gene has CDR1 LNHDA and CDR2 SQIVND (reference sequence). The CDR3 runs 12 residues. CDR3 sequence (DNA): TGTGCCAGTAGTATCGGGCGCTATGGCTACACCTTC. It is translated as CASSIGRYGYTF. The entire variable domain, with the rest obtained from reference TRBV19 and TRBJ1-2, is as follows: DGGITQSPKYLFRKEGQNVTLSCEQNLNHDAMYWYRQDPGQGLRLIYYSQIVNDFQKGDIAEGYSVSREKKESFPLTVTSAQKNPTAFYLCASSIGRYGYTFGSGTRLTVV.

The chain employs TRBV14 and TRBJ2-2; tentatively, D is TRBD1 or TRBD2 (6 bases each). Germline V CDR1 and CDR2: SGHDN, FVKESK. The length of the CDR3 is 16 residues. V lost 0 bases and J 4 bases, leaving 12 bases between the germline ends. The CDR3 DNA is TGTGCCAGCAGCCAAGAGGTGGGGGGCGTCACCGGGGAGCTGTTTTTT. Translated: CASSQEVGGVTGELFF.

The gene calls are TRBV10-3 and TRBJ2-7; 11 nucleotides match TRBD1. The CDR3 loop spans 16 amino acids. V gave up 6 bases and J gave up 3 bases; unmatched junction bases: 10. Germline assignment: CDR1 ENHRY and CDR2 SYGVKD. The CDR3: CAISRASGQGGYEQYF. DNA of the CDR3: TGTGCCATCAGCCGTGCCTCGGGACAGGGGGGCTACGAGCAGTACTTC.

The V gene is TRBV4-2, the J gene TRBJ1-5; D remains unclear. The CDR3 length is 14 residues. In germline, CDR1 is LGHNA, CDR2 YNFKEQ. Trimming stripped 0 bases from V and 1 base from J, with 4 bases between. The CDR3 DNA is TGTGCCAGCAGCCAAGATGACAGCAATCAGCCCCAGCATTTT. Translated: CASSQDDSNQPQHF.

This clone was seen just once. The V call is TRBV15, the J call TRBJ1-3; D call uncertain. The CDR3 totals 14 residues. Germline V gives CDR1 LNHNV, CDR2 YYDKDF (reference sequence). Deletions cut 3 bases from V and 4 bases from J, with 10 bases between. CDR3 in amino acids: CATSSRKGGNTIYF. The CDR3 bases are TGTGCCACCAGCAGTAGGAAAGGGGGAAACACCATATATTTT.

This sequence joins TRBV6-1 and TRBJ1-6; D not certain. Germline CDR1 MNHNS, CDR2 SASEGT. V was trimmed by 0 bases and J by 6 bases, leaving 18 bases between them. This CDR3 spans 18 amino acids. Here the CDR3 DNA reads TGTGCCAGCAGTGAAGCGCTTTATTCCGGTACCCTTAATTCACCCCTCCACTTT. It yields the protein CASSEALYSGTLNSPLHF.

The chain couples TRBV6-5 to TRBJ1-2; perhaps TRBD1 as D (5 bases). V was pared by 0 bases and J by 4 bases, with 12 bases between. Germline lookup yields CDR1 MNHEY and CDR2 SVGAGI. The CDR3 has 15 residues. The CDR3 sequence: CASSYSIQGAYGYTF. The CDR3 nucleotides are TGTGCCAGCAGTTACTCGATCCAGGGAGCCTATGGCTACACCTTC.